Detailed here is one TCR beta chain. The data derive from a study of blood T cell repertoires in COVID-19. Study overall: PBMCs, B-cell-depleted T cells, or T cells were the source of the cDNA or gDNA that made up the material.

The germline V gene encodes CDR1 KGHDR and CDR2 SFDVKD. The CDR3 sequence is 14 residues long. Deletions cut 5 bases from V and 3 bases from J, with 12 bases between. Assay used: immunoSEQ multiplex PCR; TCRdb lists only in-frame clones, some missing. This table holds approximately 150,000 clones, approximately 88% found once. V gene TRBV24-1 combines with J gene TRBJ1-1, with TRBD1 as a possible D gene (6 bases). The specimen was peripheral blood. This sequence was found in a woman in her 50s with acute or convalescent COVID-19. DNA of the CDR3: TGTGCCACCAGTGTCCGCAGGGGAGACACTGAAGCTTTCTTT. Encoded protein: CATSVRRGDTEAFF.